These T cell receptor beta chains were read from a single sample in a study of T cell repertoires in cytomegalovirus infection. Each CDR3 protein is one row after TCRdb ran MiXCR on the reads. This table has approximately 910,000 distinct CDR3 sequences, 25% to 40% appearing once. These receptors have no known antigen. The sequenced sample was cultured CD8+ T cells from PBMCs, obtained from culture after CMV antigen stimulation. The receptor set was obtained from a human donor in good health (CMV status not recorded). Some clones in this sample may be carry-over from other donors' samples. The conserved cysteine and the conserved F or W are not part of the CDR3 here. Where a row states a size, it is once, few, many or the class of an expanded clone; other rows omit it.

size	V	J	CDR3
-	TRBV12-5	TRBJ2-1	ASGLFSGNNEQF
-	TRBV10-3	TRBJ1-5	AISELGSFGNQPQH
-	TRBV19	TRBJ2-2	ATFRKKTGGWTGELF
-	TRBV19	TRBJ1-1	ASSYGGRRTEAF
-	TRBV7-2	TRBJ1-4	ASSLTASGEKLF
once	TRBV27	TRBJ2-3	ASRSEGYADTQY
once	TRBV28	TRBJ1-5	ASSREAGWHQPRH
-	TRBV7-8	TRBJ1-2	ASSLQKAVGQSIYGYT
-	TRBV5-1	TRBJ1-4	ASSLIWGDLLEKLF
few	TRBV19	TRBJ1-5	ASSPAATGTGDPPQH
-	TRBV10-3	TRBJ2-3	AISYSGGPTDTQY
-	TRBV3-1	TRBJ1-3	ASSQEGQGLVPGNTIY
many	TRBV7-2	TRBJ2-4	ASSRGQGAYIQY
once	TRBV28	TRBJ1-5	ASQPPVLSNQPQH
-	TRBV7-9	TRBJ2-1	ASSPPSGGVPDEQF
-	TRBV2	TRBJ2-2	ASLIFRGSTGELF
-	TRBV6-8	TRBJ2-7	ASRTGQGPSYEQY